These 6 T cell receptor beta chains share one sample of origin, sequenced in a study of blood T cell repertoires in COVID-19 (dated by TCRdb to 2019 to 2021). Receptor amplification or capture employed the immunoSEQ multiplex PCR assay. In TCRdb, the immuneACCESS table is reduced to in-frame sequences with V and J assigned. These tables do not hold every clone; where another copy was compared, an unresolved V gene accounts for under half, and the others remain unexplained. For this sample there are hundreds of thousands of clones; about 73% appear just once. The ten largest clones take up more than 2.5% of the sample. Sequencing used peripheral blood. These receptors were taken from a woman older than 75 with acute or convalescent COVID-19.

The V and J genes are TRBV9 and TRBJ1-2; 10 bases line up with TRBD1. The V segment lost 0 bases and the J segment 8 bases; nucleotides outside the gene matches: 7. Germline V gene lookup returns CDR1 SGDLS and CDR2 YYNGEE. CDR3 length equals 15 residues. The CDR3 protein is CASSVVGTGDSGYTF. Written as DNA, the CDR3 is TGTGCCAGCAGCGTAGTCGGGACAGGGGATTCGGGCTACACCTTC.

In regard to this clone: This may come from a read error, since a much larger clone is one base off. The V and J genes are TRBV21-1 and TRBJ1-1; the D call TRBD1 from the table was never checked on the DNA. TRBV21-1 represents a pseudogene. This CDR3 comprises 11 residues. The CDR3 DNA reads as TGTGCCAGGGGCATGAACACTGAAGCTTTCTTT. It is translated as CARGMNTEAFF.

The J gene is TRBJ2-1, the V gene TRBV18, with TRBD1 as a possible D gene (6 bases). This CDR3 is built from 12 residues. CDR1 and CDR2 from the germline V gene are KGHSH and LQKENI. V shed 6 bases and J shed 10 bases, with 13 bases lying between them. The CDR3 sequence is CASSTQGFEQFF. The CDR3 nucleotides are TGTGCCAGCTCTACCCAGGGGTTCGAGCAGTTCTTC.

The chain employs TRBV7-6 and TRBJ2-2, with 8 bases that match TRBD2. There are 14 residues in the CDR3. The germline gives CDR1 SGHVS, CDR2 FNYEAQ. V trimming: 8 bases; J trimming: 1 base; junction bases outside the gene matches: 3. The CDR3 DNA reads as TGTGCCAGCGGACTAGCCCAGAACACCGGGGAGCTGTTTTTT. Its translation is CASGLAQNTGELFF.

This clone was detected a few times. The J gene is TRBJ2-1, the V gene TRBV29-1, with D possibly TRBD1 on 5 matching bases. With 5 bases removed from V and 0 bases from J, the gap between germline ends came to 11 bases. CDR3 size: 14 residues. Per the germline V gene, CDR1 is SQVTM and CDR2 is ANQGSEA. The CDR3 DNA sequence: TGCAGCGTTACACAGGCGACCTCCTACAATGAGCAGTTCTTC. Translating gives CSVTQATSYNEQFF.

The chain recombines TRBV30 with TRBJ1-6; TRBD1 aligns across 8 bases. Germline values: CDR1 GTSNPN, CDR2 SVGIG (reference sequence). The V and J ends lost 3 bases and 9 bases, in that order; junction bases with no gene match: 7. The CDR3 totals 14 residues. Here the CDR3 reads CAWSRGRIGSPLHF. The CDR3 region has the DNA TGTGCCTGGAGCAGGGGGCGGATCGGTTCACCCCTCCACTTT.